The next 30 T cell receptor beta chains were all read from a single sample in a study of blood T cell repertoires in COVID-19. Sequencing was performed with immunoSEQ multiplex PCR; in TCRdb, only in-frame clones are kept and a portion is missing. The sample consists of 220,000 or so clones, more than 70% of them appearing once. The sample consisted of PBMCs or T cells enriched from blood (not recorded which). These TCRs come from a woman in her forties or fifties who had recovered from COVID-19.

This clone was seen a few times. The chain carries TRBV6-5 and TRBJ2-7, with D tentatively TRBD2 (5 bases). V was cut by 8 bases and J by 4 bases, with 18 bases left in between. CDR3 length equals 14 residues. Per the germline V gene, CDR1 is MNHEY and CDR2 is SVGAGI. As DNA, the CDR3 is TGTGCCAGCCTCAACCGGGATCTTAGGTACGAGCAGTACTTC. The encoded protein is CASLNRDLRYEQYF.

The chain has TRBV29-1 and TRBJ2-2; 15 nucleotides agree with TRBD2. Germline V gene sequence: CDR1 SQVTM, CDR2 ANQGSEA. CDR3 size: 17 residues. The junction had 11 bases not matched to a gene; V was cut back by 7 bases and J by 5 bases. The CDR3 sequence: CSAGLAGGPGVTGELFF. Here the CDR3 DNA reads TGCAGCGCCGGACTAGCGGGAGGGCCTGGGGTAACCGGGGAGCTGTTTTTT.

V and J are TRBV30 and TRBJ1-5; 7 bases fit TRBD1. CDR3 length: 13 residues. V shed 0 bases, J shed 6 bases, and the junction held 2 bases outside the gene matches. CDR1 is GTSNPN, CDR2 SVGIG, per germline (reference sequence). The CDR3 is CAWSVQGLQPQHF. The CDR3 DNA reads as TGTGCCTGGAGTGTACAGGGGCTTCAGCCCCAGCATTTT.

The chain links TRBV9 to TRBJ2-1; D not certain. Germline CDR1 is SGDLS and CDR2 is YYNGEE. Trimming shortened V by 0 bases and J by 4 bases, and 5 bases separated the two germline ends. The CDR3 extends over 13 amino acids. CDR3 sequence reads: CASSVAVYNEQFF. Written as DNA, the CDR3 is TGTGCCAGCAGCGTAGCAGTTTACAATGAGCAGTTCTTC.

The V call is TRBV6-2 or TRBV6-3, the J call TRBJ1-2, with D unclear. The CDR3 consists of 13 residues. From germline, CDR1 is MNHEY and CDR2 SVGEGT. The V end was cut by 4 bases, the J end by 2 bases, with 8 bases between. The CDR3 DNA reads TGTGCCAGCAGTTTCAGGTGGAACTATGGCTACACCTTC. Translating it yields CASSFRWNYGYTF.

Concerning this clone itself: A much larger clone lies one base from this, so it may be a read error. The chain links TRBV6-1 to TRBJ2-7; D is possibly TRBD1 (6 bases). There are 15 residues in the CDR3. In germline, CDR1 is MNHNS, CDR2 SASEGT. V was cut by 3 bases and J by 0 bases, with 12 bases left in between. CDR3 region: CASSDRDKSSYEQYF. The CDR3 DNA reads TGTGCCAGCAGTGACCGGGACAAGAGCTCCTACGAGCAGTACTTC.

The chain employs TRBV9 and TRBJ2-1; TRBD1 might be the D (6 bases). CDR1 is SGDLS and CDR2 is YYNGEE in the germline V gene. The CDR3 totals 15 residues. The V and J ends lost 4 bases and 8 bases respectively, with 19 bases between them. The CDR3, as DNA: TGTGCCAGCAGCCCGAGAGGACAGTTTGAGTATGAGCAGTTCTTC. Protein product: CASSPRGQFEYEQFF. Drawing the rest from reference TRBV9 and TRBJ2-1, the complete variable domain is DSGVTQTPKHLITATGQRVTLRCSPRSGDLSVYWYQQSLDQGLQFLIQYYNGEERAKGNILERFSAQQFPDLHSELNLSSLELGDSALYFCASSPRGQFEYEQFFGPGTRLTVL.

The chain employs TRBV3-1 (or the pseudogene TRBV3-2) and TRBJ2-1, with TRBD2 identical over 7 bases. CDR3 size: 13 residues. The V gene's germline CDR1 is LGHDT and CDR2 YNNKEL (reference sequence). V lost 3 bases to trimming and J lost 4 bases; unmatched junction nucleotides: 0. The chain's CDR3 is CASSQREYNEQFF. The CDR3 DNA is TGTGCCAGCAGCCAGCGGGAGTACAATGAGCAGTTCTTC.

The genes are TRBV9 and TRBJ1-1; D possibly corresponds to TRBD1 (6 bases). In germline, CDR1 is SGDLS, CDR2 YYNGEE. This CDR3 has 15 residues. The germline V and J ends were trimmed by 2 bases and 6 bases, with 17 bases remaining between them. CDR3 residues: CASSVVPGTRAEAFF. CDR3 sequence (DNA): TGTGCCAGCAGCGTCGTCCCTGGGACACGTGCTGAAGCTTTCTTT.

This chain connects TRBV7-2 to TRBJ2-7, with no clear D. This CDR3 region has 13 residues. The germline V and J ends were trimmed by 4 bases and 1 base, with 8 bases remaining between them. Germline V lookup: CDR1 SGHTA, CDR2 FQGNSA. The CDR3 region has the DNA TGTGCCAGCAGCTGGAGTGGGTCCTACGAGCAGTACTTC. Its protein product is CASSWSGSYEQYF.

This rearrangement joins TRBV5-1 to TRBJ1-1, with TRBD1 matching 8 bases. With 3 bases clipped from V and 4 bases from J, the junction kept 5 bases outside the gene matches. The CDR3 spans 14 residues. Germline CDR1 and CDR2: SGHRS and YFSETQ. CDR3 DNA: TGCGCCAGCAGCTCCCGGGACAGGAGCACTGAAGCTTTCTTT. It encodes CASSSRDRSTEAFF.

The CDR3 DNA is TGTGCCAGCACCCGACTAGCGGGAGTTCACGTTACTAGCTACGAGCAGTACTTC. Translated, it gives CASTRLAGVHVTSYEQYF. The chain carries TRBV21-1 and TRBJ2-7; the table's D call, TRBD2, has no DNA check behind it. TRBV21-1 is deemed a pseudogene. This CDR3 comprises 18 residues.

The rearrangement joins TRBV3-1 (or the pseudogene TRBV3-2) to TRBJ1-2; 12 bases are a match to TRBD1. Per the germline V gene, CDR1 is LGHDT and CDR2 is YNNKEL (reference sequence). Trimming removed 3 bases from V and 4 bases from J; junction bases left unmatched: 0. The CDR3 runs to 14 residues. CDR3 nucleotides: TGTGCCAGCAGCCAGGGACAGGGGGCCTATGGCTACACCTTC. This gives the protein CASSQGQGAYGYTF.

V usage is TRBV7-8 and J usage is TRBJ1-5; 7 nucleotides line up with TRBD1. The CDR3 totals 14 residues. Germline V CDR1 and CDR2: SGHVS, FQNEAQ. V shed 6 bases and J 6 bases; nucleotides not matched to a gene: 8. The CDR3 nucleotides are TGTGCCAGCAGTTCCTCGGACAGGTCTCAGCCCCAGCATTTT. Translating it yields CASSSSDRSQPQHF. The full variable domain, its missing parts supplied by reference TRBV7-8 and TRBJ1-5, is GAGVSQSPRYKVAKRGQDVALRCDPISGHVSLFWYQQALGQGPEFLTYFQNEAQLDKSGLPSDRFFAERPEGSVSTLKIQRTQQEDSAVYLCASSSSDRSQPQHFGDGTRLSIL.

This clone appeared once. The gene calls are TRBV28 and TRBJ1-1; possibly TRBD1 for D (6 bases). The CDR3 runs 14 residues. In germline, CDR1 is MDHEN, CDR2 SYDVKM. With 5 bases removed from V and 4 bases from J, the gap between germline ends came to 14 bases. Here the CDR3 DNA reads TGTGCCAGCAGTACGAAAACAGGGTCCACTGAAGCTTTCTTT. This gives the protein CASSTKTGSTEAFF.

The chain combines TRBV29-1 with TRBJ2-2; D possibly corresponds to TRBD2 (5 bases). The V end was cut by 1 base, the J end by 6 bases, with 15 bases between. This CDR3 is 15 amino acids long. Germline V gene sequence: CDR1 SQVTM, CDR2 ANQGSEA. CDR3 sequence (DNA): TGCAGCGTTGAAGGTCCGGGGTCATTGGCCGGGGAGCTGTTTTTT. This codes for CSVEGPGSLAGELFF.

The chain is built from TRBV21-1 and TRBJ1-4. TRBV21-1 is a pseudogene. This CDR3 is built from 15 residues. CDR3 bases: TGTGCCAGCAGCTCGCCGGGTCCTCTCAATGAAAAACTGTTTTTT. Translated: CASSSPGPLNEKLFF.

CDR3 coding DNA: TGTGCCAGCCTTCCGGGCAGAACTACAGGGGGCCGAACGGGAGCTTTCTTT. This encodes CASLPGRTTGGRTGAFF. The chain combines TRBV19 with TRBJ1-1; 9 nucleotides agree with TRBD1. The CDR3 contains 17 residues. V lost 9 bases to trimming and J lost 10 bases; unmatched junction nucleotides: 24. Germline V lookup: CDR1 LNHDA, CDR2 SQIVND (reference sequence). The whole variable domain, remainder taken from reference TRBV19 and TRBJ1-1, is DGGITQSPKYLFRKEGQNVTLSCEQNLNHDAMYWYRQDPGQGLRLIYYSQIVNDFQKGDIAEGYSVSREKKESFPLTVTSAQKNPTAFYLCASLPGRTTGGRTGAFFGQGTRLTVV.

CDR3 residues: CASSGQLNQPQHF. CDR3 sequence (DNA): TGTGCCAGCAGTGGACAGTTGAATCAGCCCCAGCATTTT. The rearrangement uses TRBV2 and TRBJ1-5, with a tentative D call TRBD1 (5 bases). V was trimmed by 4 bases and J by 4 bases, leaving 8 bases between them. The germline V gene has CDR1 SNHLY and CDR2 FYNNEI. This CDR3 has 13 amino acids. Full variable domain (missing parts from reference TRBV2 and TRBJ1-5): EPEVTQTPSHQVTQMGQEVILRCVPISNHLYFYWYRQILGQKVEFLVSFYNNEISEKSEIFDDQFSVERPDGSNFTLKIRSTKLEDSAMYFCASSGQLNQPQHFGDGTRLSIL.

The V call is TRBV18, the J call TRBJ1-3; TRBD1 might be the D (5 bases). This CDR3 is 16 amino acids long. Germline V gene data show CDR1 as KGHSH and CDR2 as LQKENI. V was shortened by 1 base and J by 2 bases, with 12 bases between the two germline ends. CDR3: CASSPRTSVAGNTIYF. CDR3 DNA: TGTGCCAGCTCACCACGGACAAGCGTCGCTGGAAACACCATATATTTT.

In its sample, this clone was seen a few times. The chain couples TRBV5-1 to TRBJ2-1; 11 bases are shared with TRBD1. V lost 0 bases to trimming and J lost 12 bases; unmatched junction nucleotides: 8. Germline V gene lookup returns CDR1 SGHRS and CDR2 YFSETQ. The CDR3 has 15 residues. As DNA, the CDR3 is TGCGCCAGCAGCTTGGGGACAGGGGGCGACTGGGGGCAGTTCTTC. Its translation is CASSLGTGGDWGQFF.

The CDR3 reads CASSPTGTEAFF. CDR3 nucleotide sequence: TGCGCCAGCAGCCCTACAGGCACTGAAGCTTTCTTT. The chain carries TRBV4-3 and TRBJ1-1, with D possibly TRBD1 on 5 matching bases. Per germline, CDR1 LGHNA and CDR2 YSLEER. The V end lost 4 bases, the J end lost 4 bases, and 7 bases lay between the germline ends. This CDR3 is built from 12 residues.

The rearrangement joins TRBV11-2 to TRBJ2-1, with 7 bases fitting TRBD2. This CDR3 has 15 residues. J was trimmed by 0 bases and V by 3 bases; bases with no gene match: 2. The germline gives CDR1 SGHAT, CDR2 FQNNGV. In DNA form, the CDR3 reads TGTGCCAGCAGCTTGTCTAGCGGCTCCTACAATGAGCAGTTCTTC. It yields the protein CASSLSSGSYNEQFF.

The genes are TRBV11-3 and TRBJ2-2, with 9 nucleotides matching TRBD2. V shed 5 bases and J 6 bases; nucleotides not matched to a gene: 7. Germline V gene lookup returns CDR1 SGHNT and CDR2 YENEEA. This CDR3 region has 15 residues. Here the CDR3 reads CASSRGLAPAGELFF. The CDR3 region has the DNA TGTGCCAGCAGCAGGGGACTAGCTCCAGCCGGGGAGCTGTTTTTT. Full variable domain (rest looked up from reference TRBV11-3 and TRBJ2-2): EAGVVQSPRYKIIEKKQPVAFWCNPISGHNTLYWYLQNLGQGPELLIRYENEEAVDDSQLPKDRFSAERLKGVDSTLKIQPAELGDSAVYLCASSRGLAPAGELFFGEGSRLTVL.

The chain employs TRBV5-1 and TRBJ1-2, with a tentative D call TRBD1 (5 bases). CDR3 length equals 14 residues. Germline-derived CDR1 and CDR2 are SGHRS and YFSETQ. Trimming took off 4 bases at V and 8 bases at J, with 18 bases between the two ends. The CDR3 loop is CASSPGGETRGYTF. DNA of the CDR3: TGCGCCAGCAGCCCCGGGGGGGAGACGCGAGGCTACACCTTC.

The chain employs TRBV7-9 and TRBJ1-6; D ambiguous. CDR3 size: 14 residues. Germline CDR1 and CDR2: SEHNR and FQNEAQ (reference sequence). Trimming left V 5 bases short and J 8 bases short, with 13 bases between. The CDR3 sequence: CASSPNLGDSPLHF. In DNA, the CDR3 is TGTGCCAGCAGCCCCAACCTCGGGGATTCACCCCTCCACTTT.

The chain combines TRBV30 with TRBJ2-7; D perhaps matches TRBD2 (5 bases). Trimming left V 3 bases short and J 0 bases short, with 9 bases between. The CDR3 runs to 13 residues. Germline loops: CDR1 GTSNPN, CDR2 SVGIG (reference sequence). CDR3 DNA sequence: TGTGCCTGGAGACCGGGGAGCTCCTACGAGCAGTACTTC. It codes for CAWRPGSSYEQYF.

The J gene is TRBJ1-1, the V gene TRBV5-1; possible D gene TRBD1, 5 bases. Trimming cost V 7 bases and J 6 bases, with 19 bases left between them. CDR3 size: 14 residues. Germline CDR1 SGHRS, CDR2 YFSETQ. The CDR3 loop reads CASGVGGGEPEAFF. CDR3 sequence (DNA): TGCGCCAGCGGCGTGGGTGGGGGGGAGCCTGAAGCTTTCTTT.

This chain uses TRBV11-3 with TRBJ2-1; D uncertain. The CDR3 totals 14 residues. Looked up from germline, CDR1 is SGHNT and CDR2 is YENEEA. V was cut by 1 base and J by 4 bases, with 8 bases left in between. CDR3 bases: TGTGCCAGCAGCTTAGGCTACCGTTACAATGAGCAGTTCTTC. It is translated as CASSLGYRYNEQFF.

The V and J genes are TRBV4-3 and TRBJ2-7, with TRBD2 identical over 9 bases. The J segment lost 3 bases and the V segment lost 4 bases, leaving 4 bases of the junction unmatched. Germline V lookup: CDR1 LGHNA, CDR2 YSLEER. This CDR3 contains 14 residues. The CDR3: CASSPAGGIYEQYF. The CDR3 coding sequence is TGCGCCAGCAGCCCGGCGGGAGGGATCTACGAGCAGTACTTC.